This T cell receptor (beta chain) came from a study of shared clonotypes between healthy human individuals. Study details: Donors consisted of two women and three men between 18 and 49.

Produced via immunoSEQ multiplex PCR; TCRdb's table is partial and in-frame only. The table lists 2 million to 2.5 million clones, 85% to 95% of them singletons. A note on this clone: A read error may produce the germline difference seen at one junction end.

The CDR3 extends over 11 amino acids. Germline loops: CDR1 KGHSH, CDR2 LQKENI. The TCR comes from a man aged 18 to 30 in good health. The sequencing input was naive CD4+ T cells sorted from blood. Stated subset: CD45RA+ positively selected. The chain carries TRBV18 and TRBJ2-7; D is unresolved. CDR3 DNA: TGTGCCAGCTCACCAGGGTACGGGCAGTACTTC. Its protein product is CASSPGYGQYF.